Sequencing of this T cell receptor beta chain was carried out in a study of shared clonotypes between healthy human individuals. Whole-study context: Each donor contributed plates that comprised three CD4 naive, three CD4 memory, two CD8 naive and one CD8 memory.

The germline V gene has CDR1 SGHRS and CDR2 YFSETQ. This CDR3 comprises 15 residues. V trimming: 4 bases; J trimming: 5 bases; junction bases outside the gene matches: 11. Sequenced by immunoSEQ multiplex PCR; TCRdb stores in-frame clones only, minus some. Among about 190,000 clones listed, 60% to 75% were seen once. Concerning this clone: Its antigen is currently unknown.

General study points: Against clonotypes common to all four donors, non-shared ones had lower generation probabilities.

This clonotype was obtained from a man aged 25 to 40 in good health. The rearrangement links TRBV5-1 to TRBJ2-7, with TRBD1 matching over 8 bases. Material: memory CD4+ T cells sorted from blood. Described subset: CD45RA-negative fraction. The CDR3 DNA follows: TGCGCCAGCAGCCAGGACAGGGCCAGTTTGGACGAGCAGTACTTC. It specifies CASSQDRASLDEQYF.